These 22 T cell receptor beta chains were all obtained from the same sample, sequenced in a study of CD8+ T cells in alopecia areata. Investigators isolated RNA and reverse transcribed it into cDNA to act as the sequencing template. The protocol was immunoSEQ multiplex PCR, while the TCRdb copy is restricted to in-frame clones and leaves out a portion. The data contain 110,000 or so clones, roughly two fifths of them singletons. Material for sequencing was CD4+ T cells sorted from blood. The receptors originated from a human donor with alopecia areata.

Comments on this clone: The identical CDR3 is also encoded by other nucleotide sequences in the sample. The chain has TRBV2 and TRBJ2-7; D remains unclear. V lost 3 bases to trimming and J lost 2 bases, with 2 bases between them. Germline-derived CDR1 and CDR2 are SNHLY and FYNNEI. The length of the CDR3 is 11 residues. The CDR3 DNA is TGTGCCAGCAGTGAGGCCTACGAGCAGTACTTC. Its translation is CASSEAYEQYF.

This chain joins TRBV29-1 and TRBJ1-2; unclear D gene. V was pared by 5 bases and J by 2 bases, with 12 bases between. The CDR3 has 13 residues. Germline CDR1 is SQVTM and CDR2 is ANQGSEA. The CDR3 region is CSVTREGNYGYTF. The CDR3 DNA is TGCAGCGTTACAAGGGAAGGGAACTATGGCTACACCTTC.

In its sample, this clone was seen a few times. This chain joins TRBV7-2 and TRBJ2-3; weak D call: TRBD1 (5 bases). This CDR3 spans 13 amino acids. Trimming removed 0 bases at V and 6 bases at J, with 7 bases between. Germline V gives CDR1 SGHTA, CDR2 FQGNSA. CDR3 nucleotide sequence: TGTGCCAGCAGCTTAGCCAGGGCCGATACGCAGTATTTT. Translation gives CASSLARADTQYF.

CDR3 coding DNA: TGTGCCAGCGGCAGGGTGGATGGCTACACCTTC. Translating gives CASGRVDGYTF. The rearrangement uses TRBV7-8 and TRBJ1-2, with D perhaps TRBD1 (5 bases). The CDR3 covers 11 residues. V was clipped by 8 bases and J by 6 bases, with 10 bases between them. Looked up from germline, CDR1 is SGHVS and CDR2 is FQNEAQ.

The chain joins TRBV30 to TRBJ2-1; TRBD2 agrees at 12 bases. Germline V gene sequence: CDR1 GTSNPN, CDR2 SVGIG (reference sequence). CDR3 length: 13 residues. V lost 0 bases to trimming and J lost 15 bases; unmatched junction nucleotides: 6. CDR3: CAWSVGLAGGPFF. The CDR3 DNA sequence: TGTGCCTGGAGTGTAGGTCTAGCGGGAGGGCCGTTCTTC.

There are a few counts of this clone. DNA of the CDR3: TGTGCCAGCAGCCCGTTCGGGGTAGGGAATGAGCAGTTCTTC. This sequence encodes CASSPFGVGNEQFF. The chain employs TRBV14 and TRBJ2-1; maybe TRBD2 (5 bases). The germline CDR1 and CDR2 sequences are SGHDN and FVKESK. Trimming took off 4 bases at V and 7 bases at J, with 14 bases between the two ends. The CDR3 consists of 14 residues.

In its sample, this clone was seen a few times. This chain links TRBV29-1 with TRBJ2-7; 7 bases fit TRBD2. Germline loops: CDR1 SQVTM, CDR2 ANQGSEA. The J segment lost 0 bases and the V segment lost 6 bases, leaving 5 bases of the junction unmatched. The CDR3 is 13 amino acids. CDR3 region: CSVSGAASYEQYF. For the CDR3, the DNA is TGCAGCGTCAGCGGGGCGGCCTCCTACGAGCAGTACTTC.

V usage is TRBV11-2 and J usage is TRBJ2-7; 10 bases fit TRBD2. The CDR3 extends over 16 amino acids. V gave up 2 bases and J gave up 0 bases; unmatched junction bases: 4. CDR1 and CDR2 from the germline V gene are SGHAT and FQNNGV. The CDR3 nucleotides read TGTGCCAGCAGCTTAAGCGCTAGCGGGGGCTCCTACGAGCAGTACTTC. Translated: CASSLSASGGSYEQYF.

The chain combines TRBV9 with TRBJ2-1; D not resolved. The CDR3 runs 10 residues. The germline CDR1 and CDR2 sequences are SGDLS and YYNGEE. V was shortened by 5 bases and J by 5 bases, with 2 bases between the two germline ends. The CDR3 DNA reads as TGTGCCAGCAGGGACAATGAGCAGTTCTTC. It encodes CASRDNEQFF. Looking up the rest from reference TRBV9 and TRBJ2-1 gives the full variable domain: DSGVTQTPKHLITATGQRVTLRCSPRSGDLSVYWYQQSLDQGLQFLIQYYNGEERAKGNILERFSAQQFPDLHSELNLSSLELGDSALYFCASRDNEQFFGPGTRLTVL.

The CDR3 sequence: CAWNTGGLNTEAFF. In DNA form, the CDR3 reads TGTGCCTGGAATACAGGCGGGTTGAACACTGAAGCTTTCTTT. This chain links TRBV30 with TRBJ1-1, with D maybe TRBD1 (5 bases). The ends were cut back, 4 bases at V and 0 bases at J, with 12 bases in the middle. This CDR3 is 14 amino acids long. Germline V lookup: CDR1 GTSNPN, CDR2 SVGIG (reference sequence).

There are a few counts of this clone. The chain is built from TRBV7-9 and TRBJ2-5, with 12 bases lining up with TRBD2. CDR3 length: 15 residues. CDR1 is SEHNR and CDR2 is FQNEAQ in the germline V gene (reference sequence). The junction had 5 bases not matched to a gene; V was cut back by 4 bases and J by 5 bases. Here the CDR3 DNA reads TGTGCCAGCAGCTGGCCTAGCGGGGGGGCTGAGACCCAGTACTTC. As protein: CASSWPSGGAETQYF. Supplemented by reference TRBV7-9 and TRBJ2-5, the full variable domain reads DTGVSQNPRHKITKRGQNVTFRCDPISEHNRLYWYRQTLGQGPEFLTYFQNEAQLEKSRLLSDRFSAERPKGSFSTLEIQRTEQGDSAMYLCASSWPSGGAETQYFGPGTRLLVL.

The rearrangement uses TRBV14 and TRBJ1-4, with D unclear. Germline CDR1 reads SGHDN; CDR2 reads FVKESK. The V end lost 5 bases, the J end lost 13 bases, and 23 bases lay between the germline ends. This CDR3 contains 15 residues. Here the CDR3 reads CASSVPTRHLLGLFF. As DNA, the CDR3 is TGTGCCAGCAGCGTCCCAACAAGACACCTGTTAGGACTGTTTTTT.

The V gene is TRBV4-2, the J gene TRBJ1-1; tentative D call: TRBD1 (5 bases). V was cut by 1 base and J by 2 bases, with 8 bases left in between. Germline V gives CDR1 LGHNA, CDR2 YNFKEQ. This CDR3 is built from 14 residues. This CDR3 reads CASSQVRDNTEAFF. CDR3 in DNA: TGTGCCAGCAGCCAAGTAAGGGACAACACTGAAGCTTTCTTT.

The chain uses TRBV7-3 and TRBJ2-5; D gene uncertain. The V end was cut by 2 bases, the J end by 1 base, with 11 bases between. The CDR3 length is 15 residues. Per the germline V gene, CDR1 is SGHTA and CDR2 is FQGTGA. CDR3: CASSLAGSGQETQYF. CDR3 sequence (DNA): TGTGCCAGCAGCTTAGCCGGGTCGGGCCAAGAGACCCAGTACTTC. Full variable domain (missing parts from reference TRBV7-3 and TRBJ2-5): GAGVSQTPSNKVTEKGKYVELRCDPISGHTALYWYRQSLGQGPEFLIYFQGTGAADDSGLPNDRFFAVRPEGSVSTLKIQRTERGDSAVYLCASSLAGSGQETQYFGPGTRLLVL.

Only a few counts were recorded for this clone. This rearrangement joins TRBV10-3 to TRBJ2-3; D perhaps matches TRBD2 (6 bases). CDR3 size: 13 residues. Germline V CDR1 and CDR2: ENHRY, SYGVKD. In DNA, the CDR3 is TGTGCTGGGCGGGACGGCCACACAGATACGCAGTATTTT. This sequence encodes CAGRDGHTDTQYF.

This clone was observed once. The chain employs TRBV7-6 and TRBJ2-1; D gene unclear. The V gene lost 2 bases and the J gene lost 7 bases, with 6 bases spanning the gap. The CDR3 spans 12 residues. The germline gives CDR1 SGHVS, CDR2 FNYEAQ. This CDR3 reads CASSLTANEQFF. The CDR3 DNA reads TGTGCCAGCAGCTTAACGGCTAATGAGCAGTTCTTC.

The genes are TRBV5-1 and TRBJ2-3; D unclear. V was shortened by 4 bases and J by 0 bases, with 3 bases between the two germline ends. From germline, CDR1 is SGHRS and CDR2 YFSETQ. The CDR3 spans 12 residues. The CDR3 nucleotides are TGCGCCAGCAGCGGGAGCACAGATACGCAGTATTTT. Residues: CASSGSTDTQYF.

This clone came up a few times. The chain carries TRBV7-2 and TRBJ2-4; tentative D call: TRBD2 (5 bases). V lost 5 bases, J lost 10 bases, and 9 bases lay in between. The germline V gene has CDR1 SGHTA and CDR2 FQGNSA. The CDR3 runs to 11 residues. This CDR3 reads CASSARGIQYF. In DNA, the CDR3 is TGTGCCAGCAGCGCTCGGGGAATTCAGTACTTC. Drawing the rest from reference TRBV7-2 and TRBJ2-4, the complete variable domain is GAGVSQSPSNKVTEKGKDVELRCDPISGHTALYWYRQSLGQGLEFLIYFQGNSAPDKSGLPSDRFSAERTGGSVSTLTIQRTQQEDSAVYLCASSARGIQYFGAGTRLSVL.

This clone occurred a few times. This CDR3 is CASSSGEGRETQYF. The CDR3 bases are TGTGCCAGCAGCTCGGGAGAGGGGCGGGAGACCCAGTACTTC. This sequence joins TRBV7-3 and TRBJ2-5, with D possibly matching TRBD2 (6 bases). The CDR3 runs to 14 residues. Germline values: CDR1 SGHTA, CDR2 FQGTGA. V was shortened by 4 bases and J by 5 bases, with 14 bases between the two germline ends.

This clone was detected a few times. The chain uses TRBV21-1 and TRBJ2-3; no DNA check was done on the table's D call, TRBD1. TRBV21-1 represents a pseudogene. There are 16 residues in the CDR3. The CDR3 coding sequence is TGTGCCAGCAGCAAAGGACAGATGGGTAGCACAGATACGCAGTATTTT. Protein sequence: CASSKGQMGSTDTQYF.

The genes are TRBV5-1 and TRBJ2-1; 10 nucleotides line up with TRBD2. From germline, CDR1 is SGHRS and CDR2 YFSETQ. The CDR3 is 15 amino acids. J was trimmed by 8 bases and V by 0 bases; bases with no gene match: 5. CDR3 sequence (DNA): TGCGCCAGCAGCTTGGCGTTAGCGGGAGGCGATGAGCAGTTCTTC. Translated, it gives CASSLALAGGDEQFF.

The chain uses TRBV29-1 and TRBJ1-3; D uncertain. Trimming took 2 bases from V and 2 from J, leaving 16 bases between them. CDR3 size: 16 residues. Germline loops: CDR1 SQVTM, CDR2 ANQGSEA. The CDR3 coding sequence is TGCAGCGTTGAACTGCGGAGTTTGGGCCCTGGAAACACCATATATTTT. Translation: CSVELRSLGPGNTIYF.